Presented here are 5 T cell receptor beta chains from one specimen sequenced in a study of somatic mutations in cytotoxic T cells in rheumatoid arthritis. Sequenced by immunoSEQ multiplex PCR; TCRdb stores in-frame clones only, minus some. This sample has 7,000 to 9,500 clones; just under 80% occur once, and the top ten carry under 5.5%. Sequencing used CD8+ T cells sorted from blood. The receptors were sampled from an adult with rheumatoid arthritis.

This rearrangement joins TRBV30 to TRBJ2-7; 8 bases are shared with TRBD1. CDR1 is GTSNPN and CDR2 is SVGIG in the germline V gene (reference sequence). The CDR3 consists of 11 residues. Unmatched junction bases numbered 3, after V lost 5 bases and J lost 6 bases. The CDR3 DNA sequence: TGTGCCTGGGCAACAGGGGGCGAGCAGTACTTC. Amino acids: CAWATGGEQYF.

The sample holds a few counts of this clone. The genes are TRBV7-7 and TRBJ2-7; TRBD1 matches at 7 bases. V lost 1 base and J lost 5; bases outside the gene matches: 8. The CDR3 is 15 residues long. Germline CDR1 is SSHAT and CDR2 is FNYEAQ (reference sequence). DNA for the CDR3: TGTGCCAGCAGCTTAGGGGCAGGGGGTAGTGACGAGCAGTACTTC. Its protein product is CASSLGAGGSDEQYF.

The table lists this clone with a few counts. V is TRBV9 and J is TRBJ1-1; no clear D gene. Trimming stripped 3 bases from V and 4 bases from J, with 7 bases between. The CDR3 is 12 amino acids. CDR1 is SGDLS, CDR2 YYNGEE, per germline. The CDR3 nucleotides are TGTGCCAGCAGCGGATACAGCACTGAAGCTTTCTTT. It yields the protein CASSGYSTEAFF.

The genes are TRBV4-3 and TRBJ1-1, with D uncertain. The CDR3 is 14 amino acids. Trimming left V 4 bases short and J 5 bases short, with 14 bases between. The V gene's germline CDR1 is LGHNA and CDR2 YSLEER. The CDR3 reads CASSRSGDKTEAFF. The DNA of the CDR3 is TGCGCCAGCAGCCGGAGTGGGGATAAGACTGAAGCTTTCTTT.

This clone was found a few times. V and J are TRBV11-2 and TRBJ2-7; a weak D match, TRBD1 (6 bases). From germline, CDR1 is SGHAT and CDR2 FQNNGV. The CDR3 loop spans 14 amino acids. With 5 bases removed from V and 2 bases from J, the gap between germline ends came to 13 bases. For the CDR3, the DNA is TGTGCCAGCAGCCCAAGTACAGGGCCCTACGAGCAGTACGTC. Its translation is CASSPSTGPYEQYV.